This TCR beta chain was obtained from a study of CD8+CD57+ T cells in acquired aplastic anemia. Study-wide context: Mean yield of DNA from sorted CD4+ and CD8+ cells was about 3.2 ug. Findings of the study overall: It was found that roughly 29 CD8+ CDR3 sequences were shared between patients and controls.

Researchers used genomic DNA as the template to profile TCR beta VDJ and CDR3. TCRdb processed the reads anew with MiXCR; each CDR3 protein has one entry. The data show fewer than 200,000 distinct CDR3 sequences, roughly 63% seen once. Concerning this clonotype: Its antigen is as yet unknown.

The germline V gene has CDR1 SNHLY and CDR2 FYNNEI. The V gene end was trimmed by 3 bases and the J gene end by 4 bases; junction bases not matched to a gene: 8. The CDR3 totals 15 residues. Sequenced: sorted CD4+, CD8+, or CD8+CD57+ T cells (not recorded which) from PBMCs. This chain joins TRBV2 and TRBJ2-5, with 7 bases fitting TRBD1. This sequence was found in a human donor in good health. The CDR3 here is CASSDQRGQGETQYF. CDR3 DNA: TGTGCCAGCAGTGATCAAAGGGGGCAAGGAGAGACCCAGTACTTC.